This TCR beta chain originates from a study of radiotherapy plus CTLA-4 blockade in lung cancer. Germline-derived CDR1 and CDR2 are GTSNPN and SVGIG (reference sequence). The CDR3 is made up of 13 amino acids. V lost 0 bases, J lost 2 bases, and 7 bases lay in between. Sequencing used immunoSEQ multiplex PCR; TCRdb keeps in-frame clones, though not all of them. The sample has more than 90,000 clones; 78% are singletons. Findings and caveats of the study: Early blood T cell clone changes and increased post-radiation serum interferon-beta were reportedly the strongest response predictors. In blood, tumor-derived TCR clones expanded after radiotherapy plus ipilimumab.

As regards this clone: Its specificity is unknown.

The TCR originated in a human donor with non-small cell lung cancer who had a partial response to radiotherapy plus ipilimumab. Sequenced here: peripheral blood, sampled from a patient treated with radiotherapy plus ipilimumab. The V gene is TRBV30, the J gene TRBJ1-2, with unresolved D. The DNA of the CDR3 is TGTGCCTGGAGTGTACTCAGGAACTATGGCTACACCTTC. It is translated as CAWSVLRNYGYTF.